Described below is a single TCR beta chain sequence and its context. The antigen is not known. The CDR3 has 15 amino acids. Germline lookup yields CDR1 GTSNPN and CDR2 SVGIG (reference sequence). V dropped 0 bases and J dropped 3 bases, with 15 bases sitting between them. Profiled with immunoSEQ multiplex PCR; TCRdb holds only in-frame clones, not every one. Of roughly 40,000 clones in the sample, 76% are singletons; the top ten hold 5.2%. This specimen comes from a study of chemoradiotherapy in HPV16-positive cancers. Study observations and caveats: Only a couple of HPV16-positive patients supplied the functional HPV-specificity definition.

J is TRBJ2-7 and V is TRBV30; D is perhaps TRBD1 (5 bases). The source of this sequence is a human donor with HPV-associated anogenital cancer. Sequenced material: blood, taken from a patient who underwent chemoradiotherapy. This chain's CDR3 is CAWSVGDPNIYEQYF. CDR3 bases: TGTGCCTGGAGTGTAGGGGATCCTAACATCTACGAGCAGTACTTC.